These 13 T cell receptor beta chains were all obtained from the same sample, sequenced in a study of vaccination and CD4 T cells after COVID-19. Sample treatment: roughly ten-day PBMC culture with coronavirus spike peptide pools or control peptides (ViraFEST assay). No antigen has been assigned to these receptors. An Oncomine TCR Beta short-read assay was used to sequence the DNA from cultured CD4+ T cells. TCRdb re-called the PCR reads through MiXCR, storing one row per CDR3 protein. The sample includes 13,000 or so distinct CDR3 sequences, around 40% of them seen just once. Sample: CD4+ T cells from blood, cultured in vitro. These TCRs come from a human donor who had recovered from COVID-19.

The rearrangement joins TRBV7-2 to TRBJ1-2; a possible D gene is TRBD1 (5 bases). V was cut by 2 bases and J by 4 bases, with 11 bases left in between. Per the germline V gene, CDR1 is SGHTA and CDR2 is FQGNSA. The CDR3 sequence is 14 residues long. As DNA, the CDR3 is TGTGCCAGCAGCTTATCTCAGGGAATCTATGGCTACACCTTC. It yields the protein CASSLSQGIYGYTF.

This clonotype was detected a few times. The chain links TRBV2 to TRBJ1-1, with D tentatively TRBD1 (6 bases). The germline V gene encodes CDR1 SNHLY and CDR2 FYNNEI. The CDR3 totals 13 residues. V was trimmed by 10 bases and J by 1 base, leaving 13 bases between them. Here the CDR3 reads CATEGGKNTEAFF. The CDR3 DNA reads TGTGCCACAGAGGGGGGCAAGAACACTGAAGCTTTCTTT.

The V gene is TRBV11-3, the J gene TRBJ2-5; D assignment may be TRBD1 or TRBD2 (5 bases each). Deletions cut 0 bases from V and 1 base from J, with 15 bases between. Per germline, CDR1 SGHNT and CDR2 YENEEA. The CDR3 runs 17 residues. This CDR3 reads CASSLESWGKSQETQYF. The CDR3 nucleotides read TGTGCCAGCAGCTTAGAGAGTTGGGGGAAAAGCCAAGAGACCCAGTACTTC.

This clonotype was detected only a few times. J is TRBJ1-1 and V is TRBV14, with D perhaps TRBD1 (5 bases). Germline CDR1 is SGHDN and CDR2 is FVKESK. The CDR3 contains 15 residues. V dropped 3 bases and J dropped 0 bases, with 11 bases sitting between them. CDR3 DNA: TGTGCCAGCAGCCATTCAGGGCCTTTGAACACTGAAGCTTTCTTT. Its protein is CASSHSGPLNTEAFF.

V usage is TRBV19 and J usage is TRBJ1-1, with D unresolved. This CDR3 is 13 amino acids long. CDR1 and CDR2 from the germline V gene are LNHDA and SQIVND (reference sequence). V was cut by 7 bases and J by 3 bases, with 12 bases left in between. In DNA, the CDR3 is TGTGCCAGTATCTCCAATGGCTACACTGAAGCTTTCTTT. Translation gives CASISNGYTEAFF.

This chain connects TRBV12-3 or TRBV12-4 to TRBJ2-7; TRBD1 aligns across 11 bases. The CDR3 contains 17 residues. The J segment lost 4 bases and the V segment lost 0 bases, leaving 8 bases of the junction unmatched. CDR3 coding DNA: TGTGCCAGCAGTTTAGCGGTCCTCCGGGACAGGGGGTACGAGCAGTACTTC. The encoded protein is CASSLAVLRDRGYEQYF.

This clonotype was counted between two and nine times. The V call is TRBV5-6, the J call TRBJ2-5; 8 bases are shared with TRBD2. Germline lookup yields CDR1 SGHDT and CDR2 YYEEEE. This CDR3 comprises 16 residues. Losses at the gene ends were 0 bases for V and 2 bases for J; bases not matched to a gene: 6. The CDR3 reads CASSLVGGGKQETQYF. CDR3 coding DNA: TGTGCCAGCAGCTTGGTCGGCGGGGGGAAACAAGAGACCCAGTACTTC. The entire variable domain, with the rest obtained from reference TRBV5-6 and TRBJ2-5, is as follows: DAGVTQSPTHLIKTRGQQVTLRCSPKSGHDTVSWYQQALGQGPQFIFQYYEEEERQRGNFPDRFSGHQFPNYSSELNVNALLLGDSALYLCASSLVGGGKQETQYFGPGTRLLVL.

This chain connects TRBV6-2 or TRBV6-3 to TRBJ2-7; TRBD1 matches 7 bases. Per germline, CDR1 MNHEY and CDR2 SVGEGT. This CDR3 has 15 amino acids. V gave up 5 bases and J gave up 2 bases; unmatched junction bases: 9. The CDR3 DNA reads TGTGCCAGCAGTCCCGACAGGGATGTGCCCTACGAGCAGTACTTC. The encoded protein is CASSPDRDVPYEQYF.

The rearrangement links TRBV5-6 to TRBJ1-1; no clear D gene. The CDR3 runs to 16 residues. Looked up from germline, CDR1 is SGHDT and CDR2 is YYEEEE. V was pared by 2 bases and J by 0 bases, with 14 bases between. The CDR3 spells CASSFRSSLMNTEAFF. The CDR3 DNA sequence: TGTGCCAGCAGCTTCCGCAGTTCTCTCATGAACACTGAAGCTTTCTTT.

This clonotype was seen a handful of times. The chain combines TRBV6-5 with TRBJ2-3, with D possibly TRBD1 on 5 matching bases. Germline assignment: CDR1 MNHEY and CDR2 SVGAGI. The CDR3 sequence is 15 residues long. Trimming pared 1 base from V and 0 bases from J, leaving 8 bases between. CDR3 in DNA: TGTGCCAGCAGTTACTTCCAGGGTAGCACAGATACGCAGTATTTT. It specifies CASSYFQGSTDTQYF.

The chain recombines TRBV7-2 with TRBJ1-5, with TRBD1 as a possible D gene (5 bases). The germline V gene encodes CDR1 SGHTA and CDR2 FQGNSA. The CDR3 is 15 amino acids. The V end was cut by 3 bases, the J end by 3 bases, with 12 bases between. CDR3 coding DNA: TGTGCCAGCAGCTTCCAGGGACGGATCAATCAGCCCCAGCATTTT. This translates into CASSFQGRINQPQHF. The complete variable domain, with remaining parts taken from reference TRBV7-2 and TRBJ1-5, reads GAGVSQSPSNKVTEKGKDVELRCDPISGHTALYWYRQSLGQGLEFLIYFQGNSAPDKSGLPSDRFSAERTGGSVSTLTIQRTQQEDSAVYLCASSFQGRINQPQHFGDGTRLSIL.

V is TRBV19 and J is TRBJ2-6, with D maybe TRBD2 (7 bases). Trimming removed 5 bases at V and 0 bases at J, with 20 bases between. CDR1 is LNHDA, CDR2 SQIVND, per germline (reference sequence). CDR3 size: 19 residues. The CDR3 sequence is CASSRYGGLPVSGANVLTF. DNA for the CDR3: TGTGCCAGTAGTCGTTACGGGGGGCTTCCCGTCTCTGGGGCCAACGTCCTGACTTTC.

In its sample, this clonotype was seen a few times. The chain links TRBV12-3 or TRBV12-4 to TRBJ1-2; perhaps TRBD1 as D (6 bases). V dropped 7 bases and J dropped 3 bases, with 18 bases sitting between them. The CDR3 extends over 15 amino acids. CDR3 loop: CASTLGGGIYYGYTF. CDR3 nucleotides: TGTGCCAGCACCTTGGGGGGGGGCATATACTATGGCTACACCTTC.